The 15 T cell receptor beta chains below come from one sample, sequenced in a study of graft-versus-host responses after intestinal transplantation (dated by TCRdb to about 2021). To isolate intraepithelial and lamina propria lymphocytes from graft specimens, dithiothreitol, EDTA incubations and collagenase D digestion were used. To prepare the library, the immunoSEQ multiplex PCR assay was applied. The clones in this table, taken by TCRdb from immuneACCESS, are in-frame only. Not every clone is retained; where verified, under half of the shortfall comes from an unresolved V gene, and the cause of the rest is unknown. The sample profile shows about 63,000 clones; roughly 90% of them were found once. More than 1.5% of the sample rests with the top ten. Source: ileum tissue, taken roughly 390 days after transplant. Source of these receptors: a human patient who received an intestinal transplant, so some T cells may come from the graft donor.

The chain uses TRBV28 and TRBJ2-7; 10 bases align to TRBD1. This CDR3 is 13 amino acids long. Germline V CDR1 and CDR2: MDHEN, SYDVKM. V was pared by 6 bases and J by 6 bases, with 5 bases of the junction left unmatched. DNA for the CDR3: TGTGCCAGCAGAAGACAGGGGGCGCCCGAGCAGTACTTC. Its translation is CASRRQGAPEQYF.

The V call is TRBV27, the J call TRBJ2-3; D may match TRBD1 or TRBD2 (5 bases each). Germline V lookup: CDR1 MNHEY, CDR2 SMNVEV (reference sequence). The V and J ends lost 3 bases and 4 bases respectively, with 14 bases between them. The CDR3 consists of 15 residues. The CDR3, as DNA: TGTGCCAGCAGTTTCTCCGGGACCCCACCAGATACGCAGTATTTT. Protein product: CASSFSGTPPDTQYF.

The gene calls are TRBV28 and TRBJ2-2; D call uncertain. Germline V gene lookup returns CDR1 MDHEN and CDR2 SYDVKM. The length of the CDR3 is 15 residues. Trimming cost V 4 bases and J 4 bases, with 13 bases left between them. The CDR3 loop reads CASSSTGHGTGELFF. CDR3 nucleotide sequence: TGTGCCAGCAGTTCAACGGGTCACGGCACCGGGGAGCTGTTTTTT.

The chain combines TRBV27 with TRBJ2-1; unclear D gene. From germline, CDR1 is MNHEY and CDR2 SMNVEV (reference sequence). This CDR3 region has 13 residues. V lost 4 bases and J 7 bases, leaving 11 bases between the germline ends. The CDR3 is CASSSHPLNEQFF. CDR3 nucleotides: TGTGCCAGCAGTTCCCACCCTTTGAATGAGCAGTTCTTC.

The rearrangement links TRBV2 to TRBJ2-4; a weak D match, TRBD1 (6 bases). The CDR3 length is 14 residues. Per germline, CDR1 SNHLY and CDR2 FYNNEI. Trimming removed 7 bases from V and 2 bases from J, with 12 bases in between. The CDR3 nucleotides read TGTGCCAGCAATCTTGGACAGACCAAAAACATTCAGTACTTC. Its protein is CASNLGQTKNIQYF. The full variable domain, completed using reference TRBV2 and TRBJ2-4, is EPEVTQTPSHQVTQMGQEVILRCVPISNHLYFYWYRQILGQKVEFLVSFYNNEISEKSEIFDDQFSVERPDGSNFTLKIRSTKLEDSAMYFCASNLGQTKNIQYFGAGTRLSVL.

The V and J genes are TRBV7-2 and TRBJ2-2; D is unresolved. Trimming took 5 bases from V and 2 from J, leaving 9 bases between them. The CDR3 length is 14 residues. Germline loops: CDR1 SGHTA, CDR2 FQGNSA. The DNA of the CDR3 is TGTGCCAGCAGCCCAAGGGCTAACACCGGGGAGCTGTTTTTT. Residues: CASSPRANTGELFF.

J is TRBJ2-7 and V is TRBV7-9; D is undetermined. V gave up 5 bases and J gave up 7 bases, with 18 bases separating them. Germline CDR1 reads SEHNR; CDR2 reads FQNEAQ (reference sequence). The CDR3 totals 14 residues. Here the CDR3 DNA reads TGTGCCAGCAGCCAATCTCCGAAATTGGAGGAGCAGTACTTC. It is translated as CASSQSPKLEEQYF.

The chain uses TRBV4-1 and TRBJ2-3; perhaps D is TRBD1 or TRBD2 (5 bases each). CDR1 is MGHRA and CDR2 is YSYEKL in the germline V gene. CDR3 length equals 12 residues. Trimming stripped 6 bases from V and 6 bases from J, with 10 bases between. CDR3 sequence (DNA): TGCGCCAGCAGGAGGGGTGCGGATACGCAGTATTTT. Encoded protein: CASRRGADTQYF.

The CDR3, as DNA: TGTGCCAGCAGCTCCAGGGGGCCAGATACGCAGTATTTT. Protein product: CASSSRGPDTQYF. This chain joins TRBV7-9 and TRBJ2-3, with 8 bases fitting TRBD1. The CDR3 loop spans 13 amino acids. With V trimmed by 4 bases and J by 4 bases, 1 base remained unmatched. Germline lookup yields CDR1 SEHNR and CDR2 FQNEAQ (reference sequence).

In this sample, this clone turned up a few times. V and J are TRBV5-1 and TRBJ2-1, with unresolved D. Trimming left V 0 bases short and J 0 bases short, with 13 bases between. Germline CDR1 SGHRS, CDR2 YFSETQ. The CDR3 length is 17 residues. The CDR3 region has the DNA TGCGCCAGCAGCTTGGCCCGGCAGTACAGCTCCTACAATGAGCAGTTCTTC. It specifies CASSLARQYSSYNEQFF.

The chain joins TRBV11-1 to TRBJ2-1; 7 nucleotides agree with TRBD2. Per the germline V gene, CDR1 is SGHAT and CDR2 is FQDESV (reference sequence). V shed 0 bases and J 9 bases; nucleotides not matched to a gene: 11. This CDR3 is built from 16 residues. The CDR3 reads CASSLALGGGPVEQFF. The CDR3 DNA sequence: TGTGCCAGCAGCTTAGCGCTCGGGGGAGGGCCAGTTGAGCAGTTCTTC.

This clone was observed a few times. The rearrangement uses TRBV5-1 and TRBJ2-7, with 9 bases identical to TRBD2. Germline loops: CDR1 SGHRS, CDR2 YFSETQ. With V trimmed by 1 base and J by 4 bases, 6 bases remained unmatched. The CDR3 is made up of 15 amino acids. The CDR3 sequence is CASSLRSGGTYEQYF. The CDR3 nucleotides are TGCGCCAGCAGCTTGAGAAGCGGGGGGACTTACGAGCAGTACTTC.

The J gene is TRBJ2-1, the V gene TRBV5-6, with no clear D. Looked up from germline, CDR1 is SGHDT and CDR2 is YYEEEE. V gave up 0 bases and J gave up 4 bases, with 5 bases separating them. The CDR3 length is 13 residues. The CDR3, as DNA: TGTGCCAGCAGCTTGGACTCATACAATGAGCAGTTCTTC. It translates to CASSLDSYNEQFF.

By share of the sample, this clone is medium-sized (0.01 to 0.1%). The CDR3 sequence: CASSRGTLTEAFF. The CDR3 DNA reads as TGTGCCAGTAGCCGGGGGACCCTCACTGAAGCTTTCTTT. V is TRBV19 and J is TRBJ1-1; a weak D match, TRBD1 (5 bases). This CDR3 contains 13 residues. CDR1 and CDR2 from the germline V gene are LNHDA and SQIVND (reference sequence). The V gene lost 6 bases and the J gene lost 4 bases, with 12 bases spanning the gap. Variable domain in full (rest from reference TRBV19 and TRBJ1-1): DGGITQSPKYLFRKEGQNVTLSCEQNLNHDAMYWYRQDPGQGLRLIYYSQIVNDFQKGDIAEGYSVSREKKESFPLTVTSAQKNPTAFYLCASSRGTLTEAFFGQGTRLTVV.

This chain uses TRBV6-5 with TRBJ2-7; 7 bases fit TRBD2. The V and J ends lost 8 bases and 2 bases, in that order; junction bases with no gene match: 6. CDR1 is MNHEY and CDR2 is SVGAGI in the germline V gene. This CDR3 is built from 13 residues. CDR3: CASWIAGAYEQYF. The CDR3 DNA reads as TGTGCCAGCTGGATAGCGGGCGCCTACGAGCAGTACTTC.